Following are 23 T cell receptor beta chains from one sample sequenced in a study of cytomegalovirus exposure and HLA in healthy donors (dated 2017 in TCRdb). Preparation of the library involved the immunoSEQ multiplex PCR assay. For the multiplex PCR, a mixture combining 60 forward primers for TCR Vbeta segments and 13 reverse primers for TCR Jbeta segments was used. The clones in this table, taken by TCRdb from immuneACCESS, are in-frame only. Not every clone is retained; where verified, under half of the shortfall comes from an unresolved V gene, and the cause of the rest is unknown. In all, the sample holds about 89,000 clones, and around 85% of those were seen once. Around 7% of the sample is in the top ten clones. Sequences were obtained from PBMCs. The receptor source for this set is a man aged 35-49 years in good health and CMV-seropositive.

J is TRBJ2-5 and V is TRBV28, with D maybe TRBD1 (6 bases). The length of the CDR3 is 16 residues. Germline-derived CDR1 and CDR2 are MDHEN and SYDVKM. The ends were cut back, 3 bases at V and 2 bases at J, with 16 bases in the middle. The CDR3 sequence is CASSFRTQGTQETQYF. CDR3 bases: TGTGCCAGCAGTTTCAGAACACAGGGCACTCAAGAGACCCAGTACTTC.

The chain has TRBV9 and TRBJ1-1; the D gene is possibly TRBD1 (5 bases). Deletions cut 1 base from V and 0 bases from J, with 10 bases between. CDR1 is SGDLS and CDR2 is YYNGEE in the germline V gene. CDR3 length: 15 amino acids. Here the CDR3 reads CASSVFPGMNTEAFF. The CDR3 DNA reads TGTGCCAGCAGCGTATTTCCAGGGATGAACACTGAAGCTTTCTTT.

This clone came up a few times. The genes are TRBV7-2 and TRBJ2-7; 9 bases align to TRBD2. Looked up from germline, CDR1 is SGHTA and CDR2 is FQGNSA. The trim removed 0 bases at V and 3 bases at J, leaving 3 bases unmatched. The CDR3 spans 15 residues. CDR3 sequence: CASSLASGSLYEQYF. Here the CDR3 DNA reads TGTGCCAGCAGCTTAGCTAGCGGGAGCCTCTACGAGCAGTACTTC.

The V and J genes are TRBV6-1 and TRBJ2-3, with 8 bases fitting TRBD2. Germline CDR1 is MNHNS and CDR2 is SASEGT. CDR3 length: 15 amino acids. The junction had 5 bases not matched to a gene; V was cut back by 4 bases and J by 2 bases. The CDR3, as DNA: TGTGCCAGCAGTGCGGTAGCGGGGACCACAGATACGCAGTATTTT. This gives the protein CASSAVAGTTDTQYF.

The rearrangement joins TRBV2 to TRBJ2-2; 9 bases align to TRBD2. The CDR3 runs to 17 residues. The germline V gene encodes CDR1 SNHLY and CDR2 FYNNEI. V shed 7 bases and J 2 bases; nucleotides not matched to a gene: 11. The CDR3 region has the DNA TGTGCCAGCAAGAGGGCAGCGGGGGGACCTAACACCGGGGAGCTGTTTTTT. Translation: CASKRAAGGPNTGELFF.

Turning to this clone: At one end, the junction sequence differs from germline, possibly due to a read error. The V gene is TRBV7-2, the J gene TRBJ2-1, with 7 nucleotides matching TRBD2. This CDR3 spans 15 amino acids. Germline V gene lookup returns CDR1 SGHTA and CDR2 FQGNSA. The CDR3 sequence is CASSAGLVSYDEQFF. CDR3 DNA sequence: TGTGCCAGCAGCGCAGGACTAGTCTCCTACGATGAGCAGTTCTTC.

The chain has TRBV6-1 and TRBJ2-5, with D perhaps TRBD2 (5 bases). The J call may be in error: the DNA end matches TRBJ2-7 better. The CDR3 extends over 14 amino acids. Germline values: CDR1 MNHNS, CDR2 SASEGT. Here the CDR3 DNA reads TGTGCCAGCAGTGAAGTGGCGGGCTCCTACGAGCAGTACTTC. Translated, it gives CASSEVAGSYEQYF.

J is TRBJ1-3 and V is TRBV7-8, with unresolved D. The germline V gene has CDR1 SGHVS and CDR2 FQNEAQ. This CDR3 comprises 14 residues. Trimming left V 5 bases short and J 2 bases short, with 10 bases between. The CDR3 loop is CASSPLIAGNTIYF. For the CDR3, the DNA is TGTGCCAGCAGCCCCTTAATAGCTGGAAACACCATATATTTT.

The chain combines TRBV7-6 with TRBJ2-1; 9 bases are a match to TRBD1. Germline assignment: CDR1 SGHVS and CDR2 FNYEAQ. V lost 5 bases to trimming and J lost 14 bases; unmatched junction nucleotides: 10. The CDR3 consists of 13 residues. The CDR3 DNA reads TGTGCCAGCAGCCCCCCGGGACAGGGTTCGGAGTTCTTC. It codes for CASSPPGQGSEFF. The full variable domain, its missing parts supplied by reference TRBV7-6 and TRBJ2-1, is GAGVSQSPRYKVTKRGQDVALRCDPISGHVSLYWYRQALGQGPEFLTYFNYEAQQDKSGLPNDRFSAERPEGSISTLTIQRTEQRDSAMYRCASSPPGQGSEFFGPGTRLTVL.

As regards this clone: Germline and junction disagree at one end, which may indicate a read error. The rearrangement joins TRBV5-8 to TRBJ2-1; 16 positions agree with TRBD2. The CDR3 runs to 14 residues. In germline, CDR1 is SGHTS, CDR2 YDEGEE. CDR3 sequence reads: CASSPGLAGGGRLF. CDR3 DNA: TGTGCCAGCAGCCCGGGACTAGCGGGAGGGGGTCGGCTCTTC.

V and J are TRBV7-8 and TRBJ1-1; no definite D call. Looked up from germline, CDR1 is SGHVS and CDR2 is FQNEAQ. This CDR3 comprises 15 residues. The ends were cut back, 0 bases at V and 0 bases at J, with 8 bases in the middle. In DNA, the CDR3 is TGTGCCAGCAGCTTAGCGGCACATGTGAACACTGAAGCTTTCTTT. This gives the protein CASSLAAHVNTEAFF. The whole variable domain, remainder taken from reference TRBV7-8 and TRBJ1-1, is GAGVSQSPRYKVAKRGQDVALRCDPISGHVSLFWYQQALGQGPEFLTYFQNEAQLDKSGLPSDRFFAERPEGSVSTLKIQRTQQEDSAVYLCASSLAAHVNTEAFFGQGTRLTVV.

The CDR3 is CASSLVDRGPTDTQYF. The CDR3 nucleotides read TGTGCCAGCAGCTTAGTGGACAGGGGGCCCACAGATACGCAGTATTTT. This chain links TRBV7-9 with TRBJ2-3, with 11 bases identical to TRBD1. V lost 1 base, J lost 2 bases, and 2 bases stayed unmatched. The CDR3 has 16 residues. CDR1 SEHNR and CDR2 FQNEAQ come from the germline V gene (reference sequence).

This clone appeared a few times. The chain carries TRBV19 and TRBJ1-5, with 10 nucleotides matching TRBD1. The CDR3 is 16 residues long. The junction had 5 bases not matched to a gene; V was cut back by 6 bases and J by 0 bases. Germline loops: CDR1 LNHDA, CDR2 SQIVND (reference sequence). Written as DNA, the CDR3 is TGTGCCAGTAGGCCGGGACAGGGGTTTAGCAATCAGCCCCAGCATTTT. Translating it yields CASRPGQGFSNQPQHF. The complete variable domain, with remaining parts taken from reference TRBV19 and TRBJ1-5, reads DGGITQSPKYLFRKEGQNVTLSCEQNLNHDAMYWYRQDPGQGLRLIYYSQIVNDFQKGDIAEGYSVSREKKESFPLTVTSAQKNPTAFYLCASRPGQGFSNQPQHFGDGTRLSIL.

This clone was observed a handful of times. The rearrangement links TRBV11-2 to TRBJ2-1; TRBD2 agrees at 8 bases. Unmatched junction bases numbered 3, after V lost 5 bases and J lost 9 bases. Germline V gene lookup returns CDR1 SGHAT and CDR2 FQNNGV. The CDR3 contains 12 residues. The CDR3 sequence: CASSPSGGEQFF. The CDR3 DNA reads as TGTGCCAGCAGCCCCAGCGGGGGTGAGCAGTTCTTC.

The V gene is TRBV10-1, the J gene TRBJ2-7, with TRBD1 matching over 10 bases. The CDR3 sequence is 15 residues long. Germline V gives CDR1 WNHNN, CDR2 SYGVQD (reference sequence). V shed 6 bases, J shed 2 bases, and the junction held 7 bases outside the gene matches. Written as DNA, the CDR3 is TGCGCCAGCAGCCCAGGAGGACAGGGGGCCTACGAGCAGTACTTC. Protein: CASSPGGQGAYEQYF.

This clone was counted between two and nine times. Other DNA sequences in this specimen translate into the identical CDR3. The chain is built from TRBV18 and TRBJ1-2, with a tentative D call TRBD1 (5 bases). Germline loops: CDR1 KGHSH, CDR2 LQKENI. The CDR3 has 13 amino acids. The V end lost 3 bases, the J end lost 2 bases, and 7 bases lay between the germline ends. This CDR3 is CASSPDSNYGYTF. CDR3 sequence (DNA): TGTGCCAGCTCACCTGACAGCAACTATGGCTACACCTTC.

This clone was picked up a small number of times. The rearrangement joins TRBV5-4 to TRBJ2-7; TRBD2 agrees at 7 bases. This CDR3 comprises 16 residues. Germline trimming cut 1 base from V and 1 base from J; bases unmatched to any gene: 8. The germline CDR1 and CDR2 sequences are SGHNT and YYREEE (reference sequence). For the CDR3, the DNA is TGTGCCAGCAGCTTGATGTCTAGCGGACAATCCTACGAGCAGTACTTC. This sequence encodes CASSLMSSGQSYEQYF.

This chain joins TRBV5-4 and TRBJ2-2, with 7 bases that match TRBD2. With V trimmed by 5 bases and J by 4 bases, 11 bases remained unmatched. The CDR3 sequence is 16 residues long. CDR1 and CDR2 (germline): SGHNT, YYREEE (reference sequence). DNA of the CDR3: TGTGCCAGCAGACCCGGACTAGTTACGTCCACCGGGGAGCTGTTTTTT. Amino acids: CASRPGLVTSTGELFF.

CDR3 amino acids: CASSRRDSINNEQFF. CDR3 coding DNA: TGTGCCAGCAGCCGCCGGGACTCCATTAACAATGAGCAGTTCTTC. The chain combines TRBV4-2 with TRBJ2-1, with a weak D call TRBD2 (6 bases). The CDR3 is 15 amino acids. CDR1 and CDR2 from the germline V gene are LGHNA and YNFKEQ. V was shortened by 4 bases and J by 5 bases, with 15 bases between the two germline ends.

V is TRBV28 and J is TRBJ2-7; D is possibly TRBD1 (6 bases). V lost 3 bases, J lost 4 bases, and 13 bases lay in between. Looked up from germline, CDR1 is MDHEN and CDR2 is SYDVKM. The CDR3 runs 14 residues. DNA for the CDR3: TGTGCCAGCAGTTTTGTTACAGGGCGGTACGAGCAGTACTTC. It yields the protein CASSFVTGRYEQYF.

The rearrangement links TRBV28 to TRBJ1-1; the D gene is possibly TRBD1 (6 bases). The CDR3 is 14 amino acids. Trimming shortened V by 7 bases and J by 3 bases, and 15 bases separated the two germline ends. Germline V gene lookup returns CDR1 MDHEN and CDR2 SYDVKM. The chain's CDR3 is CASTPRRQDTEAFF. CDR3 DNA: TGTGCCAGCACCCCGAGGCGACAGGACACTGAAGCTTTCTTT.

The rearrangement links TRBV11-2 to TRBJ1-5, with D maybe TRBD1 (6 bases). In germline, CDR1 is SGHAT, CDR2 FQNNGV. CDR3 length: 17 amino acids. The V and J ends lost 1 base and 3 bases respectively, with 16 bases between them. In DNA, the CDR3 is TGTGCCAGCAGCTTAGGTCAAGGGGGATTGGCCAATCAGCCCCAGCATTTT. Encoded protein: CASSLGQGGLANQPQHF. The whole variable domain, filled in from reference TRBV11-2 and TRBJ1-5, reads EAGVAQSPRYKIIEKRQSVAFWCNPISGHATLYWYQQILGQGPKLLIQFQNNGVVDDSQLPKDRFSAERLKGVDSTLKIQPAKLEDSAVYLCASSLGQGGLANQPQHFGDGTRLSIL.

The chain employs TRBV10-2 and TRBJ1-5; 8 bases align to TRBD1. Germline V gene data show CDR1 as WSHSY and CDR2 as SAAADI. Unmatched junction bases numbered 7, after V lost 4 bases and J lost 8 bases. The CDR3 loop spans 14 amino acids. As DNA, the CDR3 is TGCGCCAGCAGTGCCCCAGGGGGCGGAAAGCCCCAGCATTTT. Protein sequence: CASSAPGGGKPQHF.